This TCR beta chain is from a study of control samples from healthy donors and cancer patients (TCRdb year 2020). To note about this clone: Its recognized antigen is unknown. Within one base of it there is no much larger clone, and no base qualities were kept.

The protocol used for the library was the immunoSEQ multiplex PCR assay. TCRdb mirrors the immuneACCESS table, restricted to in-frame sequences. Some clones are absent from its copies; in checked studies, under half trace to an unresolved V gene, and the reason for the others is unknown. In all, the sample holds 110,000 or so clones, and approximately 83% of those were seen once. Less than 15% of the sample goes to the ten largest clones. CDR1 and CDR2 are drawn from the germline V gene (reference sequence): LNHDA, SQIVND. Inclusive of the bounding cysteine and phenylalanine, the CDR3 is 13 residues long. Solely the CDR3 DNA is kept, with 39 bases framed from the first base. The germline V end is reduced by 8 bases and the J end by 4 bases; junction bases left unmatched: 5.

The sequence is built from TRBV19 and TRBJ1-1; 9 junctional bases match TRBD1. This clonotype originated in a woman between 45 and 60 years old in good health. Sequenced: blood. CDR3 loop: CASGQGITTEAFF. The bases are TGTGCCAGTGGACAGGGGATTACCACTGAAGCTTTCTTT. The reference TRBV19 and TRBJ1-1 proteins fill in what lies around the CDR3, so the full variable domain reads DGGITQSPKYLFRKEGQNVTLSCEQNLNHDAMYWYRQDPGQGLRLIYYSQIVNDFQKGDIAEGYSVSREKKESFPLTVTSAQKNPTAFYLCASGQGITTEAFFGQGTRLTVV.